Below, 13 T cell receptor beta chains from the same sample are listed, as sequenced in a study of blood T cell repertoires in COVID-19. The protocol was immunoSEQ multiplex PCR, while the TCRdb copy is restricted to in-frame clones and leaves out a portion. The data hold roughly 160,000 clones, with around 89% observed a single time. The sample comprised peripheral blood. The receptors shown here come from a man between 45 and 60 years old who had recovered from COVID-19.

The chain recombines TRBV11-2 with TRBJ1-6; D remains ambiguous. V was cut by 4 bases and J by 9 bases, with 16 bases left in between. The CDR3 covers 15 residues. Germline V gene sequence: CDR1 SGHAT, CDR2 FQNNGV. CDR3 bases: TGTGCCAGCAGCTCGGGTTCGGGGATATTTTCACCCCTCCACTTT. This gives the protein CASSSGSGIFSPLHF.

Here the CDR3 reads CASRRPGQGPGELFF. The CDR3 DNA reads as TGTGCCAGCAGGCGACCGGGACAGGGACCCGGGGAGCTGTTTTTT. The J gene is TRBJ2-2, the V gene TRBV11-2, with 9 bases lining up with TRBD1. From germline, CDR1 is SGHAT and CDR2 FQNNGV. The CDR3 runs to 15 residues. J was trimmed by 6 bases and V by 6 bases; bases with no gene match: 8.

The V and J genes are TRBV25-1 and TRBJ1-4; D might be TRBD1 (5 bases). Trimming cost V 6 bases and J 0 bases, with 11 bases left between them. The germline CDR1 and CDR2 sequences are MGHDK and SYGVNS. The CDR3 totals 15 residues. This CDR3 reads CASSDWTSTNEKLFF. CDR3 coding DNA: TGTGCCAGCAGCGACTGGACATCAACTAATGAAAAACTGTTTTTT. Full variable domain (outside the CDR3, taken from reference TRBV25-1 and TRBJ1-4): EADIYQTPRYLVIGTGKKITLECSQTMGHDKMYWYQQDPGMELHLIHYSYGVNSTEKGDLSSESTVSRIRTEHFPLTLESARPSHTSQYLCASSDWTSTNEKLFFGSGTQLSVL.

The chain couples TRBV7-2 to TRBJ2-1; 10 bases match TRBD2. Per the germline V gene, CDR1 is SGHTA and CDR2 is FQGNSA. The CDR3 is 15 amino acids. V was pared by 5 bases and J by 7 bases, with 8 bases of the junction left unmatched. The CDR3 nucleotides are TGTGCCAGCAGCCAGAGCGGGGGGGCGTGGAATGAGCAGTTCTTC. Protein: CASSQSGGAWNEQFF.

The chain has TRBV7-9 and TRBJ2-5, with 7 nucleotides matching TRBD1. This CDR3 contains 14 residues. V was pared by 0 bases and J by 5 bases, with 3 bases of the junction left unmatched. Germline lookup yields CDR1 SEHNR and CDR2 FQNEAQ (reference sequence). Here the CDR3 reads CASSLATGVETQYF. The CDR3 coding sequence is TGTGCCAGCAGCTTAGCAACAGGGGTGGAGACCCAGTACTTC.

This clone was seen only a few times. The chain combines TRBV20-1 with TRBJ1-4; the D is unclear. V dropped 3 bases and J dropped 0 bases, with 5 bases sitting between them. Germline V CDR1 and CDR2: DFQATT, SNEGSKA (reference sequence). The CDR3 runs 13 residues. The CDR3 loop reads CSASSATNEKLFF. CDR3 DNA sequence: TGCAGTGCTAGTTCTGCAACTAATGAAAAACTGTTTTTT.

The chain combines TRBV18 with TRBJ2-6; a possible D gene is TRBD2 (5 bases). V was shortened by 2 bases and J by 2 bases, with 13 bases between the two germline ends. Germline loops: CDR1 KGHSH, CDR2 LQKENI. The CDR3 sequence is 17 residues long. CDR3 nucleotide sequence: TGTGCCAGCTCACCAACAAAAGGAGGCCCTGGGGCCAACGTCCTGACTTTC. This sequence encodes CASSPTKGGPGANVLTF.

This clone was picked up one time. The genes are TRBV6-2 or TRBV6-3 and TRBJ2-2; 8 bases line up with TRBD1. Germline values: CDR1 MNHEY, CDR2 SVGEGT. Germline trimming cut 6 bases from V and 4 bases from J; bases unmatched to any gene: 7. CDR3 length equals 15 residues. CDR3 protein: CASSPRGRGTGELFF. For the CDR3, the DNA is TGTGCCAGCAGCCCCAGGGGGCGCGGCACCGGGGAGCTGTTTTTT.

The chain employs TRBV7-2 and TRBJ2-7; 9 nucleotides align to TRBD1. The CDR3 extends over 14 amino acids. Germline loops: CDR1 SGHTA, CDR2 FQGNSA. The V segment lost 6 bases and the J segment 2 bases; nucleotides outside the gene matches: 5. The DNA for the CDR3 is TGTGCCAGCAGTCAGACAGGGGGGCCCTACGAGCAGTACTTC. Its translation: CASSQTGGPYEQYF.

The chain joins TRBV6-2 or TRBV6-3 to TRBJ2-7; maybe TRBD2 (5 bases). Germline values: CDR1 MNHEY, CDR2 SVGEGT. The CDR3 runs to 15 residues. Deletions cut 5 bases from V and 0 bases from J, with 14 bases between. The chain's CDR3 is CASSRSGSVSYEQYF. The CDR3 DNA sequence: TGTGCCAGCAGTCGAAGCGGCTCCGTCTCCTACGAGCAGTACTTC.

The genes are TRBV5-5 and TRBJ2-1; 10 positions match TRBD2. The V gene's germline CDR1 is SGHKS and CDR2 YYEKEE (reference sequence). The CDR3 is 16 residues long. Trimming cost V 4 bases and J 4 bases; bases outside gene matches: 8. The CDR3 spells CASSTAVGLAYNEQFF. The CDR3 DNA reads as TGTGCCAGCAGCACAGCGGTGGGACTAGCGTACAATGAGCAGTTCTTC.

This clone has just one count. This chain joins TRBV2 and TRBJ2-1, with 13 nucleotides matching TRBD2. CDR3 length: 13 residues. J gave up 6 bases and V 10 bases, and 3 bases lay outside the gene matches. Germline-derived CDR1 and CDR2 are SNHLY and FYNNEI. The CDR3 protein is CAMGLAGPNEQFF. The CDR3 DNA reads TGTGCCATGGGACTAGCGGGACCCAATGAGCAGTTCTTC.

The rearrangement uses TRBV19 and TRBJ2-5; 11 positions agree with TRBD2. The CDR3 sequence is 15 residues long. V lost 3 bases and J lost 5; bases outside the gene matches: 5. Germline CDR1 and CDR2: LNHDA and SQIVND (reference sequence). CDR3 protein: CASSIFASGGETQYF. The CDR3 bases are TGTGCCAGTAGTATCTTCGCTAGCGGGGGGGAGACCCAGTACTTC.